This note documents a single TCR beta chain sequence. Its specificity is unknown. Clones were sequenced by immunoSEQ multiplex PCR, and TCRdb holds only the in-frame ones, with some missing. The sample holds 350,000 to 450,000 clones, over 75% seen once. Germline V gene data show CDR1 as SGHNT and CDR2 as YENEEA. V lost 3 bases and J lost 2; bases outside the gene matches: 4. There are 15 residues in the CDR3. The sample comes from a study of Ad26.COV2.S vaccination and SARS-CoV-2 variants. The study's findings and limits: Reported findings describe substantial breadth in spike-specific CD8+ and CD4+ T cell responses following vaccination. While placebo recipients had lower spike-specific TCR breadth, vaccine recipients had more. Possibly, TCR breadth and depth analyses underestimated total T cell responses.

The treatment denotes: roughly 19 received Ad26.COV2.S at low or high dose, single or two shots; roughly five received placebo; per-sample allocation not given. Day 63 following the first vaccine or placebo injection was when the samples were taken. The TCR comes from a person aged 18-60 years who received the Ad26.COV2.S COVID-19 vaccine or a placebo. The gene calls are TRBV11-3 and TRBJ2-1; 7 bases are shared with TRBD1. Specimen: peripheral blood, collected in a trial of Ad26.COV2.S vaccine versus placebo. The CDR3 DNA follows: TGTGCCAGCAGCTTCAGGGGGAGCCCCTACAATGAGCAGTTCTTC. This sequence encodes CASSFRGSPYNEQFF.